The rows below give T cell receptor beta chains drawn from one sample of a study of T cells after yellow fever vaccination. TCRdb independently ran MiXCR on the 5' RACE reads; one entry per CDR3 protein. The sample records more than 350,000 distinct CDR3 sequences, around a tenth being singletons. The material sequenced was PBMCs, taken on the day of the first yellow fever vaccination. These receptors were taken from a man aged 18 to 30 who received the YFV17D yellow fever vaccine. CDR3s include the opening cysteine and the closing phenylalanine or tryptophan. The D gene is left open where the match is weak. Some rows have no size entry. The others give once, few or many, or a class for an expanded clone.

v_call	clone_size	d_call	j_call	cdr3_aa	cdr3_nt
TRBV23-1	few	.	TRBJ2-1	CASVYGPNNEQFF	TGCGCCAGCGTATACGGGCCGAACAATGAGCAGTTCTTC
TRBV4-1	.	.	TRBJ2-1	CASSYEPGAQDEQFF	TGCGCCAGCAGCTACGAACCCGGGGCCCAGGATGAGCAGTTCTTC
TRBV27	.	TRBD1	TRBJ2-5	CASGRTGGYQETQYF	TGTGCCAGCGGGCGGACAGGCGGGTACCAAGAGACCCAGTACTTC
TRBV24-1	.	.	TRBJ1-1	CATSGRSTEAFF	TGTGCCACCAGTGGACGGTCCACTGAAGCTTTCTTT
TRBV19	few	TRBD1	TRBJ2-7	CASSALGAQGSYEQYF	TGTGCCAGTAGTGCCTTGGGGGCACAGGGGTCCTACGAGCAGTACTTC
TRBV7-2	.	.	TRBJ2-1	CASSQRQGGNEQFF	TGTGCCAGCAGCCAACGGCAGGGGGGCAATGAGCAGTTCTTC
TRBV20-1	many	.	TRBJ2-3	CSAGGSSSTDTQYF	TGCAGTGCTGGCGGGTCCTCTAGCACAGATACGCAGTATTTT
TRBV18	.	.	TRBJ1-4	CASSPSPGTSEKLFF	TGTGCCAGCTCACCTAGCCCGGGGACTAGTGAAAAACTGTTTTTT
TRBV9	few	.	TRBJ1-2	CASSGATNYGYTF	TGTGCCAGCAGCGGAGCGACTAACTATGGCTACACCTTC
TRBV12-3/TRBV12-4	.	.	TRBJ2-3	CASSFPSGGPDTQYF	TGTGCCAGCAGTTTCCCTAGTGGAGGGCCCGATACGCAGTATTTT
TRBV5-1	few	TRBD2	TRBJ2-2	CASSLGLAGSDGELFF	TGCGCCAGCAGCTTGGGACTAGCGGGGTCGGACGGGGAGCTGTTTTTT
TRBV7-2	.	.	TRBJ2-2	CASSTDGTGELFF	TGTGCCAGCAGCACGGACGGAACCGGGGAGCTGTTTTTT
TRBV20-1	many	.	TRBJ2-3	CSAYAGATDTQYF	TGCAGTGCTTACGCCGGGGCCACAGATACGCAGTATTTT
TRBV28	.	.	TRBJ2-5	CASSPDPEQRGTQYF	TGTGCCAGCAGTCCCGACCCCGAGCAGAGGGGGACCCAGTACTTC
TRBV3-1	.	.	TRBJ2-5	CASSPPKGQQGQETQYF	TGTGCCAGCAGCCCACCAAAAGGACAGCAGGGCCAAGAGACCCAGTACTTC
TRBV29-1	.	TRBD1	TRBJ2-7	CSVESGQTYERYF	TGCAGCGTTGAGTCGGGACAGACCTACGAGCGGTACTTC
TRBV5-1	few	.	TRBJ2-2	CASSPALLTGELFF	TGCGCCAGCAGTCCTGCACTGCTCACCGGGGAGCTGTTTTTT
TRBV12-3/TRBV12-4	few	TRBD1	TRBJ2-2	CASSNRGPNTGELFF	TGTGCCAGCAGTAACAGGGGACCCAACACCGGGGAGCTGTTTTTT
TRBV2	few	TRBD2	TRBJ2-3	CASSESGGVDTQYF	TGTGCCAGCAGTGAAAGCGGGGGGGTGGATACGCAGTATTTT
TRBV20-1	few	TRBD2	TRBJ2-1	CSATRTSFYNEQFF	TGCAGTGCTACCCGGACTAGCTTTTACAATGAGCAGTTCTTC
TRBV18	.	.	TRBJ2-3	CASSLIGGRGTDTQYF	TGTGCCAGCTCACTAATAGGCGGCAGGGGCACAGATACGCAGTATTTT
TRBV12-3/TRBV12-4	.	.	TRBJ1-5	CASSWTGGGNQPQHF	TGTGCCAGCAGTTGGACGGGGGGCGGTAATCAGCCCCAGCATTTT
TRBV28	few	TRBD1	TRBJ1-2	CASSPPSDRGGYTF	TGTGCCAGCAGCCCCCCTTCAGACAGGGGCGGCTACACCTTC
TRBV5-4	.	TRBD1	TRBJ2-1	CASSLVGQGSNEQFF	TGTGCCAGCAGCTTGGTAGGACAGGGCTCCAATGAGCAGTTCTTC
TRBV6-1	few	TRBD1	TRBJ1-6	CASLGQGRSALHF	TGTGCCAGCCTGGGACAGGGCCGTTCGGCCCTCCACTTT
TRBV11-3	.	.	TRBJ2-5	CASSPFGRQETQYF	TGTGCCAGCAGCCCCTTTGGCAGGCAAGAGACCCAGTACTTC
TRBV9	.	TRBD2	TRBJ2-2	CASRGGSGWNTGELFF	TGTGCCAGCAGGGGAGGGAGCGGCTGGAACACCGGGGAGCTGTTTTTT
TRBV7-9	.	.	TRBJ2-3	CASSSLLTENTQYF	TGTGCCAGCAGCTCCCTACTGACAGAAAATACGCAGTATTTT
TRBV24-1	few	TRBD2	TRBJ2-3	CATSDSLAGAGGGTDTQYF	TGTGCCACCAGTGATTCTCTGGCGGGCGCTGGGGGGGGCACAGATACGCAGTATTTT
TRBV24-1	.	.	TRBJ2-2	CATSDTRQANTGELFF	TGTGCCACCAGTGACACCCGACAGGCGAACACCGGGGAGCTGTTTTTT
TRBV12-3/TRBV12-4	many	TRBD1	TRBJ1-2	CASNSGQGRGYTF	TGTGCCAGCAATTCCGGACAGGGACGCGGCTACACCTTC
TRBV7-2	.	.	TRBJ2-3	CASSPTNTLDTQYF	TGTGCCAGCAGCCCCACCAACACATTAGATACGCAGTATTTT
TRBV7-3	few	TRBD2	TRBJ2-3	CASSFGTSRDTDTQYF	TGTGCCAGCAGCTTTGGGACTAGCAGAGACACAGATACGCAGTATTTT
TRBV7-9	few	TRBD2	TRBJ2-5	CASSFPRGGQKTQYF	TGTGCCAGCAGCTTTCCGCGGGGGGGCCAAAAGACCCAGTACTTC
TRBV5-1	many	.	TRBJ2-1	CASSDDAEAAYNEQFF	TGCGCCAGCAGCGACGACGCAGAGGCCGCCTACAATGAGCAGTTCTTC
TRBV7-9	.	.	TRBJ1-2	CASSEDGRPHYGYTF	TGTGCCAGCAGCGAAGATGGCAGACCCCACTATGGCTACACCTTC
TRBV20-1	few	TRBD1	TRBJ1-5	CSASILRDRHSNQPQHF	TGCAGTGCTAGCATCCTCCGGGACAGGCATAGCAATCAGCCCCAGCATTTT
TRBV7-2	.	.	TRBJ1-5	CASSPGTTYSNQPQHF	TGTGCCAGCAGCCCGGGGACAACTTATAGCAATCAGCCCCAGCATTTT
TRBV5-1	few	TRBD1	TRBJ2-5	CASSQGQRSKTQYF	TGCGCCAGCAGCCAGGGACAGCGGAGTAAGACCCAGTACTTC
TRBV7-9	once	.	TRBJ1-5	CASSLKGGPGQPQHF	TGTGCCAGCAGCTTAAAAGGGGGGCCCGGTCAGCCCCAGCATTTT
TRBV5-1	many	.	TRBJ1-2	CASSLDGGYGYTF	TGCGCCAGCAGCTTGGATGGGGGCTATGGCTACACCTTC
TRBV15	few	.	TRBJ1-3	CATSRVEGYSGNTIYF	TGTGCCACCAGCAGAGTGGAGGGGTACTCTGGAAACACCATATATTTT
TRBV18	few	.	TRBJ1-3	CASSPPSGGDGNTIYF	TGTGCCAGCTCACCACCGAGTGGGGGCGACGGAAACACCATATATTTT
TRBV2	.	.	TRBJ1-5	CASNIKVDGTNQPQHF	TGTGCCAGCAACATCAAGGTGGACGGGACCAATCAGCCCCAGCATTTT
TRBV5-5	.	TRBD1	TRBJ1-2	CASSLVGQGVYTF	TGTGCCAGCAGCTTGGTGGGACAGGGGGTCTACACCTTC
TRBV20-1	.	.	TRBJ2-7	CSARKVRDTTYEQYF	TGCAGTGCTAGGAAGGTTCGGGACACTACCTACGAGCAGTACTTC
TRBV28	few	.	TRBJ1-3	CASSLWGVSSGNTIYF	TGTGCCAGCAGTTTATGGGGCGTGAGCTCTGGAAACACCATATATTTT
TRBV5-1	many	.	TRBJ1-1	CASSFNLNTEAFF	TGCGCCAGCAGCTTTAATCTGAACACTGAAGCTTTCTTT